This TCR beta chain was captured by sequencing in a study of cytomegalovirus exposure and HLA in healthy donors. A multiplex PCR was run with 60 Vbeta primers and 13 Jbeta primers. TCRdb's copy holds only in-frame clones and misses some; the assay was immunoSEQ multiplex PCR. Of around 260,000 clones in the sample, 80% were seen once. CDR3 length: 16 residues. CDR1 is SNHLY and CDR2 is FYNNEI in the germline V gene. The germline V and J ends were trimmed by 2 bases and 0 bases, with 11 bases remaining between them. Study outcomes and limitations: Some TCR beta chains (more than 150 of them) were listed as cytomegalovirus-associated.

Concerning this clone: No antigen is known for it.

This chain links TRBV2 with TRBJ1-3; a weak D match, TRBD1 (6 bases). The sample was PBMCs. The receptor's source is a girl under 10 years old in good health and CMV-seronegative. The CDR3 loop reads CASSEQGLTSGNTIYF. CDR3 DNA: TGTGCCAGCAGTGAACAGGGGCTCACCTCTGGAAACACCATATATTTT.